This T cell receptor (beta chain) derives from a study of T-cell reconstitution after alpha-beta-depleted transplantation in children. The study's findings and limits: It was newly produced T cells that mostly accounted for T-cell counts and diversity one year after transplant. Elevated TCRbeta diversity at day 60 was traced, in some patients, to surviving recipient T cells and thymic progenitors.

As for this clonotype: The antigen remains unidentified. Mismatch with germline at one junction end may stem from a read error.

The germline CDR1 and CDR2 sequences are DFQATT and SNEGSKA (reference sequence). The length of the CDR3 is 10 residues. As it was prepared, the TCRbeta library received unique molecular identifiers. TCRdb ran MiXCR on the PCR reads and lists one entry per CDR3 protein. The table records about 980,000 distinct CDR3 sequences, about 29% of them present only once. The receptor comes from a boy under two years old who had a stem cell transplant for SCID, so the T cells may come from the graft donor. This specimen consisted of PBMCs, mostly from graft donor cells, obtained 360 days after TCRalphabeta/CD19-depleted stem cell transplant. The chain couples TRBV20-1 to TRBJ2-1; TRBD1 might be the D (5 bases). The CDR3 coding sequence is TGCAGTGCTAGTGTGGGGCCGCCGATCTTC. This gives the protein CSASVGPPIF.